This TCR beta chain originates from a study of T cell repertoires in urothelial bladder cancer (dated by TCRdb to between 2019 and 2020). As for the study more broadly: Of the roughly 12 resected lesions, three were clinical stage cT0, three were cTa, three were cT1, and three were cT2 or greater. TCR repertoire clonality in bladder tumors was compared with TCR repertoire clonality in benign bladder inflammation. A total of some 11 patients who had bladder lesions and were undergoing transurethral resection were prospectively identified. Roughly 13 resected bladder lesions, made up of urothelial carcinoma (UC+) and benign (UC-) specimens, were studied. Broad study findings and their caveats: In carcinoma specimens, one T-cell clone made up as much as 17% of infiltrating lymphocytes, versus about 2.2% in benign specimens. Urothelial carcinoma specimens had a median of 5,569 T cells, fewer than the median of 25,872 seen in benign specimens. Median tumor infiltrating lymphocyte percentage was about 1.9% in carcinoma specimens and around 12% in benign specimens.

This clone appeared a single time. Its cognate antigen has yet to be identified. There are no base qualities to consult, and no much larger clone falls within one base. The immunoSEQ assay was used to sequence the CDR3 region of the TCR beta chain. For the original study's pipeline: For each specimen, T-cell fraction, clonal dominance and maximum TCR clone frequency were calculated. In its TCRdb copy, this immuneACCESS table keeps in-frame sequences only and misses some clones. Where compared with another copy, unresolved V genes explain less than half of these, and the others have no known cause. The V and J calls and the clone size are those of that table, but D and trimming were determined from the DNA. The sample table shows some 14,000 clones, and roughly two thirds are seen once. Of the sample, under 10% falls within the top ten clones. Specimens of bladder lesions were obtained during transurethral resection and kept at -80C. DNA was extracted from bladder specimens collected at transurethral resection.

Sequenced input: tumor-infiltrating cells from bladder cancer. This sequence was found in a human donor with urothelial carcinoma.

The CDR3 loop reads CASRTTPTASSYNSPLHF. At the DNA level, the sequence is TGTGCCAGCAGAACGACCCCAACAGCCAGCTCCTATAATTCACCCCTCCACTTT. The chain couples TRBV5-8 to TRBJ1-6; no D segment can be confidently identified. The junction shows trimming of 5 bases on V and 0 bases on J, plus 18 bases between the germline ends. Its CDR3 holds 18 amino acids, cysteine through phenylalanine. Just CDR3 DNA is preserved here, 54 bases in frame from base 1. The germline V gene provides CDR1 SGHTS and CDR2 YDEGEE. Joined to the reference TRBV5-8 and TRBJ1-6 proteins, this CDR3 gives the full variable domain: EAGVTQSPTHLIKTRGQQATLRCSPISGHTSVYWYQQALGLGLQFLLWYDEGEERNRGNFPPRFSGRQFPNYSSELNVNALELEDSALYLCASRTTPTASSYNSPLHFGNGTRLTVT.